This T cell receptor beta chain comes out of a study of blood T cell repertoires in COVID-19. Study at large: From the United States, Italy and Spain came samples of acute and convalescent COVID-19. PBMCs, B-cell-depleted T cells, or T cells provided the cDNA or gDNA that made up the material.

This clone has just a few counts. Germline assignment: CDR1 LGHDT and CDR2 YNNKEL (reference sequence). V trimming: 1 base; J trimming: 3 bases; junction bases outside the gene matches: 7. The CDR3 totals 16 residues. The authors' processing: Cell counts per sample came from amplifying reference gene primers. Here immunoSEQ multiplex PCR was the method, and the copy in TCRdb shows in-frame clones only, minus some. V and J calls and clone size are given by that table; D and trimming were obtained from the DNA. The repertoire holds around 120,000 clones, with around 78% as singletons. The sample comprised peripheral blood. The TCR originated in a man aged 65 to 85 with acute or convalescent COVID-19. This chain uses TRBV3-1 (or the pseudogene TRBV3-2) with TRBJ1-1; 8 bases agree with TRBD1. CDR3 loop: CASSQGRGRGYTEAFF. CDR3 nucleotides: TGTGCCAGCAGCCAAGGCAGGGGGCGCGGGTACACTGAAGCTTTCTTT.